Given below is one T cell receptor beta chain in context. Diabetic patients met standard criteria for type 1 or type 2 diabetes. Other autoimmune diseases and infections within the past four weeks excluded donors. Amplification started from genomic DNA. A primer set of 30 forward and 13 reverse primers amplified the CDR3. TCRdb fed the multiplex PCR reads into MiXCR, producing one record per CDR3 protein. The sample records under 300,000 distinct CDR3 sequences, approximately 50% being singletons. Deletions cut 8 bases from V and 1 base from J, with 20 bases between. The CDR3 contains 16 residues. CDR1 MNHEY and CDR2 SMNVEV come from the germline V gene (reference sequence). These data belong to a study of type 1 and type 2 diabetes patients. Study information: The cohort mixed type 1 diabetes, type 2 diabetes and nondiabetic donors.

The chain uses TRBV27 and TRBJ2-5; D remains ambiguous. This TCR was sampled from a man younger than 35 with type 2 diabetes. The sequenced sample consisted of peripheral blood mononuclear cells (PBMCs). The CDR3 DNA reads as TGTGCCAGCCAGTCCCTTGGCGGTGGAAGCCAAGAGACCCAGTACTTC. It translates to CASQSLGGGSQETQYF.